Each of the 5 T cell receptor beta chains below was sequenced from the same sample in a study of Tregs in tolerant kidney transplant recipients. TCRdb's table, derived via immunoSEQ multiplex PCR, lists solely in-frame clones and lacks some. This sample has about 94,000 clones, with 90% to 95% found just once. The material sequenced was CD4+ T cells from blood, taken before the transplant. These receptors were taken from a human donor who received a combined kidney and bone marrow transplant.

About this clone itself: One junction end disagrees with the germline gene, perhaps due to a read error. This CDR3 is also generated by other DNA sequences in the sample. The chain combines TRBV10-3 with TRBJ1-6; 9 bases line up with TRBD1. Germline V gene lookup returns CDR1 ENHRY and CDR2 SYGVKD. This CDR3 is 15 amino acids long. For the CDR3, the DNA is TGTGCCATCAGAGGACAGGGGACATATAATTCCCCCCTCCACTTT. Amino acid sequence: CAIRGQGTYNSPLHF.

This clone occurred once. Here the CDR3 reads CASSSGLRRGRETQYF. CDR3 sequence (DNA): TGTGCCAGCAGTTCGGGACTTCGTCGAGGTCGGGAGACCCAGTACTTC. J is TRBJ2-5 and V is TRBV27, with D tentatively TRBD2 (6 bases). Trimming shortened V by 4 bases and J by 5 bases, and 20 bases separated the two germline ends. Germline-derived CDR1 and CDR2 are MNHEY and SMNVEV (reference sequence). The CDR3 covers 16 residues.

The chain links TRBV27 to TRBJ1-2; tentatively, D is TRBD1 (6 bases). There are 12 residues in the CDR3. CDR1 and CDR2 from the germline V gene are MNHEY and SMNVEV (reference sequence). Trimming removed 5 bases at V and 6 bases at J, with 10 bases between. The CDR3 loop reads CASSPTGNGYTF. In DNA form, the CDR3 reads TGTGCCAGCAGTCCAACAGGGAATGGCTACACCTTC.

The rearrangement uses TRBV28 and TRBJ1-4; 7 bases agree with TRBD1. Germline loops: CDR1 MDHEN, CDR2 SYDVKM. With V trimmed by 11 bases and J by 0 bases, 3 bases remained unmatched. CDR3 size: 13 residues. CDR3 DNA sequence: TGTGCCTTGGGACAGTCAACTAATGAAAAACTGTTTTTT. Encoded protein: CALGQSTNEKLFF.

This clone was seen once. This chain's CDR3 is CASSVEAGTVRGYTF. For the CDR3, the DNA is TGTGCCAGCAGCGTAGAGGCTGGGACAGTAAGAGGCTACACCTTC. This rearrangement joins TRBV9 to TRBJ1-2, with 7 positions matching TRBD1. Trimming at V came to 0 bases and at J to 8 bases, leaving 10 bases not matched to a gene. This CDR3 is 15 amino acids long. Germline V CDR1 and CDR2: SGDLS, YYNGEE.